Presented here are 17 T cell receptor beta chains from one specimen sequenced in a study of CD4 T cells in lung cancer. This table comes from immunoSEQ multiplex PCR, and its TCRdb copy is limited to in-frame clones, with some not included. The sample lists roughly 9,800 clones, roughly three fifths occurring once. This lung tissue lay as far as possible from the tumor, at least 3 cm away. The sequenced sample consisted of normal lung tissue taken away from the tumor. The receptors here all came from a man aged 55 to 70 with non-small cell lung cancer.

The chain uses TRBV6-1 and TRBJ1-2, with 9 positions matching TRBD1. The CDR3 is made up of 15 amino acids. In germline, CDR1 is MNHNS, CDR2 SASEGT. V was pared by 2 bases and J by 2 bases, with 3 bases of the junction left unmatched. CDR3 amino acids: CASSEPGTGNYGYTF. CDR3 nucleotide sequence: TGTGCCAGCAGTGAACCGGGGACAGGGAACTATGGCTACACCTTC.

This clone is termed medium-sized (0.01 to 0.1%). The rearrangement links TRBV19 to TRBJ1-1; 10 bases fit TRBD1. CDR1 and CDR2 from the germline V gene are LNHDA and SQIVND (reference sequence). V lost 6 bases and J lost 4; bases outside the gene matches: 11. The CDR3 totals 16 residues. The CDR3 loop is CASRMTGGRLGTEAFF. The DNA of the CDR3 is TGTGCCAGTAGAATGACAGGGGGCAGGTTAGGCACTGAAGCTTTCTTT.

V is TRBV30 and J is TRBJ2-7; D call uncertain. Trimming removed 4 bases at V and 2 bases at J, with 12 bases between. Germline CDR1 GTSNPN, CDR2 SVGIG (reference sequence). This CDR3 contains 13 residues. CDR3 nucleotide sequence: TGTGCCTGGAATAACGGCGGTCCCTACGAGCAGTACTTC. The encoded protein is CAWNNGGPYEQYF.

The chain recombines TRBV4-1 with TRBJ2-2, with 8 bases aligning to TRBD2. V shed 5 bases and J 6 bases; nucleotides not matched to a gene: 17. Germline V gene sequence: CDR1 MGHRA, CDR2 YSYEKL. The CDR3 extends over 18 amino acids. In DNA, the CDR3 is TGCGCCAGCAGCTCCCGGTCGACTAGCGCCATTCTTCCCGGGGAGCTGTTTTTT. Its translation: CASSSRSTSAILPGELFF.

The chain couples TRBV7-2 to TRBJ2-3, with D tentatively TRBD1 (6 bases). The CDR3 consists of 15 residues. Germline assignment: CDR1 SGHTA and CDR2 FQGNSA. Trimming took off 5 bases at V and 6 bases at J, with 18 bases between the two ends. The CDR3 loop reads CASSREQGTLDTQYF. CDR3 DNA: TGTGCCAGCAGCCGAGAGCAGGGGACCCTTGATACGCAGTATTTT.

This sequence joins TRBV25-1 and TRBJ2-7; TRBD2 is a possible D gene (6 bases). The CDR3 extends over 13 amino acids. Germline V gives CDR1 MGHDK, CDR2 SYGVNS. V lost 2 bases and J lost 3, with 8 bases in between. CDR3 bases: TGTGCCAGCAGTGAAAATAGCGGCTACGAGCAGTACTTC. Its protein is CASSENSGYEQYF.

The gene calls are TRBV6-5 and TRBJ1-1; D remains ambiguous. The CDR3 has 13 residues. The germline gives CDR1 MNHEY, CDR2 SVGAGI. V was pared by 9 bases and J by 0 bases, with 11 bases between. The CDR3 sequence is CASYRGVNTEAFF. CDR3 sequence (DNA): TGTGCCAGTTACCGCGGGGTGAACACTGAAGCTTTCTTT.

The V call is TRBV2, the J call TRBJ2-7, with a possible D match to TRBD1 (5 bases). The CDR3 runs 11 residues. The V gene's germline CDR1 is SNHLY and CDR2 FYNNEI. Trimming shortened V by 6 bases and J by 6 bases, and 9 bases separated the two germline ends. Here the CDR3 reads CASRGPGEQYF. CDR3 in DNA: TGTGCCAGCAGGGGGCCTGGCGAGCAGTACTTC. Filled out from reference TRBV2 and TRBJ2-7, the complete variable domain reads EPEVTQTPSHQVTQMGQEVILRCVPISNHLYFYWYRQILGQKVEFLVSFYNNEISEKSEIFDDQFSVERPDGSNFTLKIRSTKLEDSAMYFCASRGPGEQYFGPGTRLTVT.

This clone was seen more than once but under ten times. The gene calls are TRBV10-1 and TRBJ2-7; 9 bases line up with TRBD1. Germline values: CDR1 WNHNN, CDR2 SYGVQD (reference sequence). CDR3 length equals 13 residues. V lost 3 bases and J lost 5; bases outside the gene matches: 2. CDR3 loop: CASSDRTGDEQYV. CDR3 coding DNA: TGCGCCAGCAGTGATCGGACAGGGGACGAGCAGTACGTC.

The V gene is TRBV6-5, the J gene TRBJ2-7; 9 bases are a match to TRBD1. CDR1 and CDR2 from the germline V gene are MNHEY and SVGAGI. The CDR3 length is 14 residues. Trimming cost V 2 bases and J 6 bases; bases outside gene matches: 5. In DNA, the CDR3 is TGTGCCAGCAGTTACACCCCGACAGGGGGCGAGCAGTACTTC. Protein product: CASSYTPTGGEQYF.

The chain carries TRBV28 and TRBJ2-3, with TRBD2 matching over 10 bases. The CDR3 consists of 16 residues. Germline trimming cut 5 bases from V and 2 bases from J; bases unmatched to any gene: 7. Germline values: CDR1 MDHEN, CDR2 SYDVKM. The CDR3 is CASSLEREGNTDTQYF. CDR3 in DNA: TGTGCCAGCAGTCTAGAGCGGGAGGGGAACACAGATACGCAGTATTTT.

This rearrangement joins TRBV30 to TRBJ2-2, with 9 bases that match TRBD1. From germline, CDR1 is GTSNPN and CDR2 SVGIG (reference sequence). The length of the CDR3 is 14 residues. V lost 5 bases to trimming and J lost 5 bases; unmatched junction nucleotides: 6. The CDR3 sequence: CAWATGGGTGELFF. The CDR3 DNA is TGTGCCTGGGCGACAGGGGGAGGAACCGGGGAGCTGTTTTTT.

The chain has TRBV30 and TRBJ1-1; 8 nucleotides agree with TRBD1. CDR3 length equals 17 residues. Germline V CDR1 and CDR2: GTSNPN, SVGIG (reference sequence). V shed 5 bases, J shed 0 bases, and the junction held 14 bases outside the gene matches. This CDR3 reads CAWFNSDRGIMNTEAFF. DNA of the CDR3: TGTGCCTGGTTTAACTCCGACAGGGGAATAATGAACACTGAAGCTTTCTTT.

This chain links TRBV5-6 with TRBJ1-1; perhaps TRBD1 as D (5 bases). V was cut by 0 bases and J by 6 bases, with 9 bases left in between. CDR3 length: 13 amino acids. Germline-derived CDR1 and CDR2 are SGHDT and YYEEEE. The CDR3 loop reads CASSLVGGAEAFF. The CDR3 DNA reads TGTGCCAGCAGCTTGGTCGGGGGGGCTGAAGCTTTCTTT.

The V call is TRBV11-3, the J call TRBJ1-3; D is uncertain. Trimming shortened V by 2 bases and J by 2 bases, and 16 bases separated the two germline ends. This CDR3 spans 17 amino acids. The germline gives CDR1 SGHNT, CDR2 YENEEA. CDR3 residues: CASSLLERLPPGNTIYF. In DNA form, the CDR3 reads TGTGCCAGCAGCTTACTGGAGAGGTTACCGCCTGGAAACACCATATATTTT.

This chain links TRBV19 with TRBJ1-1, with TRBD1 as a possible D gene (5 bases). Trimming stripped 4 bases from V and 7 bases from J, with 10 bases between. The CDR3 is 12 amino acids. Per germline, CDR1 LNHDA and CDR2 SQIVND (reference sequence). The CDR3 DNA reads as TGTGCCAGTAGTAACCTCGGGGGTGAAGCTTTCTTT. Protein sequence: CASSNLGGEAFF.

The CDR3 sequence: CASSKRGTSGSSQAGLRYEQYV. The CDR3 nucleotides read TGTGCCAGCAGTAAAAGAGGGACTAGCGGGAGCTCCCAAGCTGGCTTAAGATACGAGCAGTACGTC. V gene TRBV27 combines with J gene TRBJ2-7; 14 bases are a match to TRBD2. From germline, CDR1 is MNHEY and CDR2 SMNVEV (reference sequence). The V gene end was trimmed by 5 bases and the J gene end by 4 bases; junction bases not matched to a gene: 25. The CDR3 has 22 residues.